The 21 T cell receptor beta chains given below trace back to one sample, sequenced in a study of T cells in women clearing cervical HPV infection. Assay used: immunoSEQ multiplex PCR; TCRdb lists only in-frame clones, some missing. This table holds tens of thousands of clones. The sample taken for sequencing was blood buffy coat. Receptors originate from a woman aged 18-69 years with a cervical HPV16 infection that either progressed to CIN3+ or cleared (not recorded which).

On this clone itself: Coverage ceases 3 residues before the CDR3 finishes, and the germline J gene fills in the end. This chain uses TRBV5-1 with TRBJ1-6; D may be TRBD1 (5 bases). This CDR3 contains 15 residues. CDR1 is SGHRS, CDR2 YFSETQ, per germline. Trimming removed 5 bases from V and 7 bases from J, with 16 bases in between. CDR3 bases read: TGCGCCAGCAGACGGAGTCCAGGGATGAATTCACCC. This gives the protein CASRRSPGMNSP. The whole CDR3 region reads CASRRSPGMNSPLHF.

On this clone: The read is 3 residues too short to cover the CDR3 end, so that end is filled in from the germline J gene. The chain uses TRBV6-2 or TRBV6-3 and TRBJ2-3; perhaps TRBD2 as D (6 bases). This CDR3 contains 16 residues. Germline CDR1 and CDR2: MNHEY and SVGEGT. CDR3 in amino acids: CASSYSTGVYNQPQYF. The CDR3 DNA, read in part, is TGTGCCAGCAGTTACTCGACGGGGGTCTACAATCAGCCG.

On this clone: The DNA ends 3 residues before the CDR3 does, and the rest of the CDR3 is filled in from the germline J gene. The J gene is TRBJ1-4, the V gene TRBV29-1; D gene ambiguous. This CDR3 comprises 12 residues. Per germline, CDR1 SQVTM and CDR2 ANQGSEA. V was trimmed by 5 bases and J by 8 bases, leaving 12 bases between them. CDR3 DNA, as far as it was read: TGCAGCGTTCGCGGGAGGGAGGAAAAA. This gives the protein CSVRGREEK. The whole CDR3 sequence is CSVRGREEKLFF.

Regarding this clone: The CDR3 end is not reached by the read, which stops 3 residues before it; the germline J gene fills it in. The J gene is TRBJ2-1, the V gene TRBV7-2; tentatively, D is TRBD2 (7 bases). The V gene's germline CDR1 is SGHTA and CDR2 FQGNSA. The CDR3 runs to 14 residues. The V end was cut by 5 bases, the J end by 4 bases, with 12 bases between. Incomplete CDR3 DNA: TGTGCCAGCAGCCGGGGGGCTGGGTACAATGAG. Its translation: CASSRGAGYNE. The full CDR3 protein is CASSRGAGYNEQFF. The whole variable domain, filled in from reference TRBV7-2 and TRBJ2-1, reads GAGVSQSPSNKVTEKGKDVELRCDPISGHTALYWYRQSLGQGLEFLIYFQGNSAPDKSGLPSDRFSAERTGGSVSTLTIQRTQQEDSAVYLCASSRGAGYNEQFFGPGTRLTVL.

A remark on this clone: The sequence runs out 3 residues before the end of the CDR3; the remainder is reconstructed from the germline J gene. The chain combines TRBV7-2 with TRBJ2-1; no clear D. V lost 1 base to trimming and J lost 2 bases, with 3 bases between them. This CDR3 is 13 amino acids long. Germline CDR1 reads SGHTA; CDR2 reads FQGNSA. The CDR3 loop is CASSLVTYNEQFF. The sequenced CDR3 bases are TGTGCCAGCAGCTTAGTTACCTACAATGAG.

Regarding this clone: The read ends 3 residues before the CDR3 terminus; that terminus is restored from the germline J gene. V usage is TRBV7-2 and J usage is TRBJ2-5; tentative D call: TRBD1 (6 bases). The CDR3 extends over 14 amino acids. The V gene's germline CDR1 is SGHTA and CDR2 FQGNSA. V was pared by 5 bases and J by 2 bases, with 12 bases between. The DNA read from the CDR3 is TGTGCCAGCAGCGACGGACAGAGTCAAGAGACC. This gives the protein CASSDGQSQET. The complete CDR3 reads CASSDGQSQETQYF.

Comment on this clone: The read finishes 3 residues shy of the CDR3 end, and the germline J gene is used to complete it. The rearrangement uses TRBV28 and TRBJ1-2; TRBD1 agrees at 9 bases. Germline V lookup: CDR1 MDHEN, CDR2 SYDVKM. The length of the CDR3 is 13 residues. This CDR3 is CASGGGQGLGYTF. The CDR3 DNA, read in part, is TGTGCCAGCGGTGGGGGACAGGGTCTAGGC.

For this clone: The sequence runs out 3 residues before the end of the CDR3; the remainder is reconstructed from the germline J gene. This chain joins TRBV7-6 and TRBJ2-3; no clear D gene. V lost 3 bases and J lost 3, with 10 bases in between. This CDR3 is 14 amino acids long. The germline V gene has CDR1 SGHVS and CDR2 FNYEAQ. CDR3 DNA, as far as it was read: TGTGCCAGCAGCTTCCTAGGCCCTACAGATACG. It yields the protein CASSFLGPTDT. In full, the CDR3 reads CASSFLGPTDTQYF.

Note on this clone: Coverage ceases 3 residues before the CDR3 finishes, and the germline J gene fills in the end. The rearrangement joins TRBV27 to TRBJ1-5; D call uncertain. Trimming stripped 6 bases from V and 3 bases from J, with 12 bases between. This CDR3 has 14 residues. Germline assignment: CDR1 MNHEY and CDR2 SMNVEV (reference sequence). CDR3 sequence reads: CASSPGWNNQPQHF. CDR3 DNA (partial): TGTGCCAGCAGCCCCGGGTGGAACAATCAGCCC.

Notes on this clone: With the read ending 3 residues before the CDR3 end, the germline J gene is used to fill in that end. The gene calls are TRBV18 and TRBJ1-4, with TRBD1 identical over 10 bases. The J segment lost 8 bases and the V segment lost 3 bases, leaving 3 bases of the junction unmatched. Germline CDR1 reads KGHSH; CDR2 reads LQKENI. The CDR3 consists of 14 residues. CDR3: CASSPGTGDEKLFF. The CDR3 DNA, read in part, is TGTGCCAGCTCACCTGGGACAGGGGACGAAAAA.

On this clone itself: The CDR3 is cut off 3 residues early in the read; its end comes from the germline J gene. The rearrangement uses TRBV18 and TRBJ2-3; 12 bases match TRBD2. This CDR3 is built from 14 residues. V was clipped by 6 bases and J by 4 bases; unmatched bases: 2. Germline V gives CDR1 KGHSH, CDR2 LQKENI. CDR3 bases read: TGTGCCAGCTCCCGGACTAGCGGGGCAGATACG. Protein sequence: CASSRTSGADT. Given in full, the CDR3 is CASSRTSGADTQYF. The complete variable domain, with remaining parts taken from reference TRBV18 and TRBJ2-3, reads NAGVMQNPRHLVRRRGQEARLRCSPMKGHSHVYWYRQLPEEGLKFMVYLQKENIIDESGMPKERFSAEFPKEGPSILRIQQVVRGDSAAYFCASSRTSGADTQYFGPGTRLTVL.

Note on this clone: The CDR3 extends 3 residues past the end of the read, so its final part is completed from the germline J gene. This chain joins TRBV19 and TRBJ2-3; 10 bases match TRBD2. J lost 1 base, V lost 5 bases, and 9 bases had no gene match. Germline assignment: CDR1 LNHDA and CDR2 SQIVND (reference sequence). This CDR3 spans 17 amino acids. CDR3 protein: CASSRGSGTSGTDTQYF. CDR3 DNA (partial): TGTGCCAGTAGTCGAGGGTCGGGGACTAGCGGCACAGATACG. The complete variable domain, with remaining parts taken from reference TRBV19 and TRBJ2-3, reads DGGITQSPKYLFRKEGQNVTLSCEQNLNHDAMYWYRQDPGQGLRLIYYSQIVNDFQKGDIAEGYSVSREKKESFPLTVTSAQKNPTAFYLCASSRGSGTSGTDTQYFGPGTRLTVL.

The covered CDR3 bases are TGCAGTGCGAACAGGGAGGTCGAG. It encodes CSANREVE. The entire CDR3 protein is CSANREVEQYF. The rearrangement uses TRBV20-1 and TRBJ2-7; either TRBD1 or TRBD2 may fit D (6 bases each). The observed sequence ends 3 residues before the CDR3 terminus, with the missing tail filled in from the germline J gene. V was pared by 6 bases and J by 6 bases, with 12 bases between. CDR1 is DFQATT, CDR2 SNEGSKA, per germline (reference sequence). This CDR3 is built from 11 residues.

As regards this clone: The read halts 3 residues ahead of the CDR3 end, with the missing end drawn from the germline J gene. J is TRBJ1-6 and V is TRBV20-1; perhaps TRBD1 as D (5 bases). This CDR3 has 15 residues. CDR1 DFQATT and CDR2 SNEGSKA come from the germline V gene (reference sequence). V was pared by 6 bases and J by 7 bases, with 19 bases between. CDR3 bases read: TGCAGTGCCCAAGGCCCGGGGGGTCCAAATTCACCC. Protein product: CSAQGPGGPNSP. The complete CDR3 reads CSAQGPGGPNSPLHF.

The CDR3 bases that were read are TGTGCCAGCAGGTCTAGGGGAAACACCGGGGAG. Its protein product is CASRSRGNTGE. The full CDR3 sequence reads CASRSRGNTGELFF. The chain combines TRBV9 with TRBJ2-2; TRBD1 is a possible D gene (5 bases). The read ends 3 residues early relative to the CDR3; the germline J gene fills the gap. There are 14 residues in the CDR3. Germline CDR1 is SGDLS and CDR2 is YYNGEE. V lost 5 bases and J 2 bases, leaving 10 bases between the germline ends.

In the case of this clone: Sequencing ends 3 residues short of the CDR3 end; the germline J gene provides the rest. Other DNA sequences of this sample code for an identical CDR3. This chain links TRBV20-1 with TRBJ2-7, with 7 nucleotides matching TRBD2. The CDR3 has 14 amino acids. With 6 bases clipped from V and 5 bases from J, the junction kept 13 bases outside the gene matches. Germline V gene sequence: CDR1 DFQATT, CDR2 SNEGSKA (reference sequence). The CDR3 reads CSAKSSGWVNEQYF. The covered CDR3 bases are TGCAGTGCCAAGTCTAGCGGATGGGTCAACGAG.

Concerning this clone itself: With the read ending 3 residues before the CDR3 end, the germline J gene is used to fill in that end. This chain joins TRBV10-3 and TRBJ2-7; possibly TRBD1 for D (6 bases). The CDR3 length is 15 residues. The germline V gene has CDR1 ENHRY and CDR2 SYGVKD. The V and J ends lost 3 bases and 5 bases respectively, with 17 bases between them. The CDR3 is CAISDISTGFHEQYF. Partial CDR3 DNA: TGTGCCATCAGTGACATCAGTACAGGGTTCCACGAG.

As regards this clone: From the germline J gene comes the end of the CDR3, since the read stops 3 residues before it. The chain recombines TRBV18 with TRBJ2-3, with D unclear. This CDR3 contains 15 residues. V dropped 0 bases and J dropped 2 bases, with 9 bases sitting between them. The germline CDR1 and CDR2 sequences are KGHSH and LQKENI. The CDR3 DNA, read in part, is TGTGCCAGCTCACCACCGGCCCAGGTCACAGATACG. Amino acids: CASSPPAQVTDT. The whole CDR3 region reads CASSPPAQVTDTQYF.

As to this clone: The CDR3 end lies 3 residues beyond the end of the read and is filled in from the germline J gene. This chain connects TRBV6-2 or TRBV6-3 to TRBJ2-3; 9 bases map to TRBD1. Trimming took 6 bases from V and 7 from J; bases not matched to a gene: 8. The CDR3 extends over 14 amino acids. Germline V gene data show CDR1 as MNHEY and CDR2 as SVGEGT. Incomplete CDR3 DNA: TGTGCCAGCAGCAGAACAGGGGGCGCGAATACG. Protein product: CASSRTGGANT. The full CDR3 sequence reads CASSRTGGANTQYF.

For this clone: The read terminates 3 residues before the CDR3 end, so the remaining end is supplied by the germline J gene. This rearrangement joins TRBV7-7 to TRBJ2-2; 7 bases are shared with TRBD2. This CDR3 spans 15 amino acids. V shed 6 bases and J 1 base; nucleotides not matched to a gene: 5. From germline, CDR1 is SSHAT and CDR2 FNYEAQ (reference sequence). The chain's CDR3 is CASRAGTMNTGELFF. The part of the CDR3 DNA that was read is TGTGCCAGCAGGGCCGGGACTATGAACACCGGGGAG.

A remark on this clone: Coverage ceases 3 residues before the CDR3 finishes, and the germline J gene fills in the end. V and J are TRBV5-6 and TRBJ2-1; D may be TRBD2 (6 bases). Trimming took 0 bases from V and 3 from J, leaving 10 bases between them. This CDR3 is 15 amino acids long. From germline, CDR1 is SGHDT and CDR2 YYEEEE. CDR3 sequence reads: CASSLGGALYNEQFF. The CDR3 DNA, read in part, is TGTGCCAGCAGCTTGGGCGGGGCCCTCTACAATGAG.